The next 32 T cell receptor beta chains were all read from a single sample in a study of T cells expressing NK-cell markers. TCRdb reanalyzed the 5' RACE reads, giving one entry per CDR3 protein sequence and no DNA. This listing includes roughly 350,000 distinct CDR3 sequences. The source material was blood T cells: a sorted CD56 or NKG2C T cell subset, CD4+ or CD8+ T cells, or bulk PBMC T cells (not recorded which). The receptor source for this set is a man between 18 and 69 years old in good health.

The CDR3 spells CASSRLGSATGTYYEQYF. The V gene is TRBV5-1, the J gene TRBJ2-7. CDR3 length equals 18 residues. Germline-derived CDR1 and CDR2 are SGHRS and YFSETQ.

This rearrangement joins TRBV20-1 to TRBJ1-2. CDR1 and CDR2 from the germline V gene are DFQATT and SNEGSKA (reference sequence). CDR3 length: 13 residues. CDR3 residues: CSATSNGRDGYTF.

The CDR3 region is CASSPGTGLFREQYF. This sequence joins TRBV12-3 or TRBV12-4 and TRBJ2-7; the TRBD1 assignment by TCRdb is unverifiable without DNA. CDR3 length: 15 residues.

The chain recombines TRBV7-2 with TRBJ2-1; TCRdb reports TRBD1, a call that lacks DNA to check it against. The CDR3 contains 17 residues. CDR1 and CDR2 from the germline V gene are SGHTA and FQGNSA. The CDR3: CASSYRGQGGSYNEQFF.

The rearrangement uses TRBV27 and TRBJ2-1; TCRdb reports TRBD2, a call that lacks DNA to check it against. CDR1 MNHEY and CDR2 SMNVEV come from the germline V gene (reference sequence). This CDR3 region has 15 residues. This CDR3 reads CASSFPAGGIYEQFF.

The chain links TRBV18 to TRBJ1-1; TCRdb lists TRBD1, though no DNA is available to test this call. The CDR3 consists of 14 residues. The V gene's germline CDR1 is KGHSH and CDR2 LQKENI. The CDR3 is CASSPLRDGSEAFF.

The chain couples TRBV7-6 to TRBJ2-5; the D call from TCRdb, TRBD2, cannot be confirmed without DNA. CDR3 length equals 15 residues. Germline CDR1 SGHVS, CDR2 FNYEAQ. The CDR3 here is CASSQSGSSQETQYF.

The rearrangement joins TRBV5-1 to TRBJ1-1; the TCRdb call, TRBD1, lacks DNA for checking. The CDR3 runs 17 residues. Germline V gene data show CDR1 as SGHRS and CDR2 as YFSETQ. The chain's CDR3 is CASSLGWGEGLNTEAFF.

This sequence joins TRBV25-1 and TRBJ2-3. This CDR3 is built from 14 residues. CDR1 is MGHDK and CDR2 is SYGVNS in the germline V gene. The CDR3 loop reads CASSNPFTSDTQYF.

V gene TRBV6-1 combines with J gene TRBJ2-2; TCRdb returns TRBD1, unconfirmable since there is no DNA. The CDR3 covers 14 residues. Germline values: CDR1 MNHNS, CDR2 SASEGT. The chain's CDR3 is CASTGGAPTGELFF.

The chain recombines TRBV7-2 with TRBJ1-5; TCRdb designates TRBD1, a call that cannot be tested without DNA. Germline loops: CDR1 SGHTA, CDR2 FQGNSA. The CDR3 loop spans 17 amino acids. CDR3 region: CASSLTGTSYSNQPQHF. The full variable domain, its missing parts supplied by reference TRBV7-2 and TRBJ1-5, is GAGVSQSPSNKVTEKGKDVELRCDPISGHTALYWYRQSLGQGLEFLIYFQGNSAPDKSGLPSDRFSAERTGGSVSTLTIQRTQQEDSAVYLCASSLTGTSYSNQPQHFGDGTRLSIL.

The rearrangement uses TRBV12-3 or TRBV12-4 and TRBJ1-2; TCRdb names TRBD1, which stays unverified in the absence of DNA. This CDR3 is built from 15 residues. The CDR3 here is CASRGGPNGAYGYTF.

CDR3 residues: CASSALSGTQGDTQYF. V usage is TRBV7-8 and J usage is TRBJ2-3; TCRdb proposes TRBD1, but this gene call is untestable without DNA. CDR3 length: 16 amino acids. The germline V gene encodes CDR1 SGHVS and CDR2 FQNEAQ. The full variable domain, rest sourced from reference TRBV7-8 and TRBJ2-3, is GAGVSQSPRYKVAKRGQDVALRCDPISGHVSLFWYQQALGQGPEFLTYFQNEAQLDKSGLPSDRFFAERPEGSVSTLKIQRTQQEDSAVYLCASSALSGTQGDTQYFGPGTRLTVL.

V and J are TRBV5-1 and TRBJ2-7; TCRdb's D gene call, TRBD2, goes unchecked for lack of DNA. The germline CDR1 and CDR2 sequences are SGHRS and YFSETQ. This CDR3 region has 11 residues. This CDR3 reads CVPKEGYEQYF.

V usage is TRBV7-2 and J usage is TRBJ2-1; TCRdb calls TRBD2, which cannot be checked without DNA. This CDR3 has 16 amino acids. Per the germline V gene, CDR1 is SGHTA and CDR2 is FQGNSA. The CDR3 reads CASSLGRSSGNNEQFF.

The genes are TRBV2 and TRBJ2-5; TCRdb picks TRBD2, but there is no DNA to check that call. There are 15 residues in the CDR3. Germline V gene lookup returns CDR1 SNHLY and CDR2 FYNNEI. CDR3 amino acids: CASSKTLIAEKTQYF.

The chain uses TRBV28 and TRBJ1-1. Germline-derived CDR1 and CDR2 are MDHEN and SYDVKM. The CDR3 loop spans 14 amino acids. The CDR3 protein is CASGDPARNTEAFF.

The chain is built from TRBV20-1 and TRBJ2-3; the D call of TRBD2 rests on TCRdb alone, since no DNA is present to check it. The CDR3 is made up of 16 amino acids. Germline V gene data show CDR1 as DFQATT and CDR2 as SNEGSKA (reference sequence). This chain's CDR3 is CSARFGRGDLPDTQYF.

The chain joins TRBV5-1 to TRBJ2-1; the D gene TCRdb calls, TRBD2, cannot be checked with no DNA. The CDR3 runs 18 residues. In germline, CDR1 is SGHRS, CDR2 YFSETQ. The CDR3 reads CASSLVAGGPFSYNEQFF.

The chain joins TRBV6-1 to TRBJ1-2. Germline loops: CDR1 MNHNS, CDR2 SASEGT. The length of the CDR3 is 14 residues. The CDR3 here is CASTLRWVDYGYTF.

The chain has TRBV2 and TRBJ2-5; TCRdb calls TRBD1, which cannot be checked without DNA. Germline CDR1 reads SNHLY; CDR2 reads FYNNEI. CDR3 length: 13 residues. The CDR3 here is CASTRDRTQTQYF.

The chain combines TRBV5-4 with TRBJ1-2; TCRdb gives TRBD1 as the D gene, but with no DNA this cannot be confirmed. Germline lookup yields CDR1 SGHNT and CDR2 YYREEE (reference sequence). CDR3 length: 13 amino acids. The CDR3 protein is CASRGTVFNGYTF.

The chain employs TRBV5-1 and TRBJ2-1; TCRdb reports TRBD2, a call that lacks DNA to check it against. The CDR3 extends over 16 amino acids. The germline V gene has CDR1 SGHRS and CDR2 YFSETQ. CDR3 residues: CASSRGTAEIYNEQFF.

V and J are TRBV11-1 and TRBJ2-1; TCRdb's assignment of TRBD1 cannot be checked, as there is no DNA. Germline V CDR1 and CDR2: SGHAT, FQDESV (reference sequence). The CDR3 is 15 residues long. CDR3 loop: CASSSAATGSNEQFF. Using reference TRBV11-1 and TRBJ2-1 for the parts outside the CDR3, the full variable domain is EAEVAQSPRYKITEKSQAVAFWCDPISGHATLYWYRQILGQGPELLVQFQDESVVDDSQLPKDRFSAERLKGVDSTLKIQPAELGDSAMYLCASSSAATGSNEQFFGPGTRLTVL.

The chain joins TRBV5-8 to TRBJ1-1; TCRdb's D call, TRBD1, is unchecked because there is no DNA. The CDR3 has 15 residues. Germline CDR1 reads SGHTS; CDR2 reads YDEGEE. CDR3: CASSFNRAVGTEAFF.

This chain uses TRBV20-1 with TRBJ2-3; TCRdb outputs TRBD2, but without DNA this stays unchecked. The germline V gene encodes CDR1 DFQATT and CDR2 SNEGSKA (reference sequence). The CDR3 covers 16 residues. The CDR3: CSARAISGGGTDTQYF.

The chain recombines TRBV7-8 with TRBJ2-7; the TCRdb D gene call, TRBD2, has no DNA to confirm it. Germline V gene lookup returns CDR1 SGHVS and CDR2 FQNEAQ. This CDR3 contains 13 residues. The CDR3 protein is CASSLGLVYEQYF.

The chain recombines TRBV12-3 or TRBV12-4 with TRBJ1-2; TCRdb's D call, TRBD1, is unchecked because there is no DNA. This CDR3 contains 17 residues. CDR3 residues: CASSLGRQGFFNYGYTF.

The genes are TRBV2 and TRBJ2-3; no DNA is available, so the TRBD1 call from TCRdb remains unchecked. The CDR3 has 13 residues. Germline values: CDR1 SNHLY, CDR2 FYNNEI. CDR3: CATLPQGEDTQYF.

V usage is TRBV7-9 and J usage is TRBJ2-7; no DNA is available, so the TRBD1 call from TCRdb remains unchecked. The germline gives CDR1 SEHNR, CDR2 FQNEAQ (reference sequence). The CDR3 runs to 15 residues. The CDR3 here is CASSPGQGVSYEQYF.

This sequence joins TRBV7-2 and TRBJ1-1; TCRdb indicates TRBD1, and absent DNA this call remains unverified. Germline V gene data show CDR1 as SGHTA and CDR2 as FQGNSA. CDR3 length: 15 residues. The CDR3 sequence: CASSRTRGVNTEAFF.

The chain carries TRBV30 and TRBJ2-3; TCRdb indicates TRBD1, and absent DNA this call remains unverified. The germline gives CDR1 GTSNPN, CDR2 SVGIG (reference sequence). This CDR3 region has 15 residues. The CDR3 loop reads CAWITGGQTTHTQYF.